The 13 T cell receptor beta chains listed next were all sequenced from one sample in a study of blood T cell repertoires in COVID-19. Profiling relied on immunoSEQ multiplex PCR, and the TCRdb table lists in-frame clones only, not all of them. The sample has approximately 200,000 clones, around 87% seen once. Sequenced input: PBMCs or T cells enriched from blood (not recorded which). The origin of the receptors is a woman younger than 45 who had recovered from COVID-19.

The chain uses TRBV19 and TRBJ2-1; TRBD2 might be the D (6 bases). Germline-derived CDR1 and CDR2 are LNHDA and SQIVND (reference sequence). The CDR3 consists of 11 residues. Trimming removed 11 bases at V and 6 bases at J, with 11 bases between. DNA for the CDR3: TGTGCCGGAGGGACGGTCAATGAGCAGTTCTTC. This gives the protein CAGGTVNEQFF.

V is TRBV5-1 and J is TRBJ1-5; D perhaps matches TRBD1 (5 bases). The CDR3 is made up of 14 amino acids. The germline gives CDR1 SGHRS, CDR2 YFSETQ. The germline V and J ends were trimmed by 1 base and 7 bases, with 12 bases remaining between them. CDR3 sequence (DNA): TGCGCCAGCAGCTTGTTGGGGGGGAACCAGCCCCAGCATTTT. Translated, it gives CASSLLGGNQPQHF.

This clone was seen just once. V gene TRBV10-3 combines with J gene TRBJ1-5; D call uncertain. Trimming shortened V by 4 bases and J by 2 bases, and 9 bases separated the two germline ends. Germline loops: CDR1 ENHRY, CDR2 SYGVKD. CDR3 length: 14 residues. The CDR3 protein is CAISGEAGNQPQHF. CDR3 nucleotide sequence: TGTGCCATCAGTGGGGAGGCTGGCAATCAGCCCCAGCATTTT.

The rearrangement joins TRBV18 to TRBJ1-2, with 7 bases that match TRBD1. This CDR3 has 15 amino acids. In germline, CDR1 is KGHSH, CDR2 LQKENI. J lost 7 bases, V lost 4 bases, and 12 bases had no gene match. Here the CDR3 DNA reads TGTGCCAGCTCACAAACAGGGGTTGAATACGGTGGCTACACCTTC. Encoded protein: CASSQTGVEYGGYTF.

The genes are TRBV19 and TRBJ1-1, with TRBD1 matching over 8 bases. J gave up 1 base and V 4 bases, and 5 bases lay outside the gene matches. CDR1 and CDR2 from the germline V gene are LNHDA and SQIVND (reference sequence). This CDR3 has 15 amino acids. In DNA, the CDR3 is TGTGCCAGTAGTAAAGCCACAGGGGGGAACACTGAAGCTTTCTTT. Translated: CASSKATGGNTEAFF.

The chain has TRBV4-1 and TRBJ1-5; D is uncertain. This CDR3 spans 14 amino acids. The V gene lost 4 bases and the J gene lost 10 bases, with 17 bases spanning the gap. The germline gives CDR1 MGHRA, CDR2 YSYEKL. CDR3 sequence reads: CASSLAGVRYPQHF. The CDR3 DNA is TGCGCCAGCAGCCTTGCCGGGGTGCGCTATCCCCAGCATTTT.

V usage is TRBV7-8 and J usage is TRBJ2-7; TRBD2 matches at 11 bases. The V gene end was trimmed by 5 bases and the J gene end by 1 base; junction bases not matched to a gene: 4. Germline lookup yields CDR1 SGHVS and CDR2 FQNEAQ. The CDR3 extends over 15 amino acids. The CDR3 DNA sequence: TGTGCCAGCAGCCTGACTAGCGGGGCTTCCTACGAGCAGTACTTC. Translation gives CASSLTSGASYEQYF. The full variable domain, completed using reference TRBV7-8 and TRBJ2-7, is GAGVSQSPRYKVAKRGQDVALRCDPISGHVSLFWYQQALGQGPEFLTYFQNEAQLDKSGLPSDRFFAERPEGSVSTLKIQRTQQEDSAVYLCASSLTSGASYEQYFGPGTRLTVT.

The CDR3 sequence is CASSKGHLRDTEAFF. The DNA of the CDR3 is TGTGCCAGCAGTAAAGGACACCTAAGAGACACTGAAGCTTTCTTT. The chain joins TRBV6-4 to TRBJ1-1; tentative D call: TRBD1 (5 bases). V lost 5 bases and J lost 3, with 16 bases in between. Per the germline V gene, CDR1 is MRHNA and CDR2 is SNTAGT. This CDR3 contains 15 residues.

This rearrangement joins TRBV9 to TRBJ1-4; a weak D match, TRBD1 (6 bases). V was pared by 3 bases and J by 5 bases, with 8 bases between. This CDR3 spans 13 amino acids. Germline assignment: CDR1 SGDLS and CDR2 YYNGEE. CDR3 amino acids: CASSGGTNEKLFF. The CDR3 DNA follows: TGTGCCAGCAGCGGGGGGACAAATGAAAAACTGTTTTTT. Full variable domain (remainder filled in from reference TRBV9 and TRBJ1-4): DSGVTQTPKHLITATGQRVTLRCSPRSGDLSVYWYQQSLDQGLQFLIQYYNGEERAKGNILERFSAQQFPDLHSELNLSSLELGDSALYFCASSGGTNEKLFFGSGTQLSVL.

The chain links TRBV5-4 to TRBJ2-7, with 8 bases that match TRBD1. J lost 2 bases, V lost 0 bases, and 4 bases had no gene match. This CDR3 has 15 residues. Germline V gene data show CDR1 as SGHNT and CDR2 as YYREEE (reference sequence). The CDR3 reads CASSLGGTGAYEQYF. The DNA for the CDR3 is TGTGCCAGCAGCTTGGGCGGGACAGGAGCCTACGAGCAGTACTTC.

The chain has TRBV15 and TRBJ1-4; TRBD1 agrees at 9 bases. This CDR3 is 17 amino acids long. Germline CDR1 reads LNHNV; CDR2 reads YYDKDF (reference sequence). V shed 6 bases and J 0 bases; nucleotides not matched to a gene: 8. The CDR3 spells CATRGTGSGATNEKLFF. CDR3 coding DNA: TGTGCCACCAGAGGGACAGGGTCGGGGGCAACTAATGAAAAACTGTTTTTT.

The rearrangement uses TRBV11-1 and TRBJ2-2, with a possible D match to TRBD1 (6 bases). V was cut by 4 bases and J by 9 bases, with 18 bases left in between. Per germline, CDR1 SGHAT and CDR2 FQDESV (reference sequence). The length of the CDR3 is 15 residues. The CDR3 nucleotides read TGTGCCAGCAGCTATTCGGACAGTGGGGACCGGGAGCTGTTTTTT. Translating gives CASSYSDSGDRELFF.

The chain uses TRBV21-1 and TRBJ1-2; no check of the table's D call, TRBD1, against the DNA was made. TRBV21-1 is listed as a pseudogene. The CDR3 contains 17 residues. Here the CDR3 reads CASSKAGQVPIHYGYTF. In DNA form, the CDR3 reads TGTGCCAGCAGCAAAGCGGGACAGGTGCCGATTCACTATGGCTACACCTTC.